In this sample, the clone carrying this T cell receptor (beta chain) turned up many times. Germline V lookup: CDR1 MDHEN, CDR2 SYDVKM. The CDR3 covers 13 residues. V was clipped by 3 bases and J by 1 base, with 6 bases between them. These data come from a study of T cells in Graves' hyperthyroidism and ophthalmopathy. Study details: The blood sample was taken at first diagnosis, before treatment began.

TCR beta CDR3 regions were amplified from RNA transcripts. The study used the HTBI primer set for a first-round RT-PCR of the TCR CDR3. Using its own MiXCR run on the multiplex PCR reads, TCRdb lists one record per CDR3 protein. The sample yields a few hundred thousand distinct CDR3 sequences, roughly 15% seen once. The chain joins TRBV28 to TRBJ1-1; the D is unclear. The sequence derives from a woman in her 30s with Graves' ophthalmopathy. Sequenced material: blood. In nucleotides, the CDR3 is TGTGCCAGCAGTTTTAACCGGAACACTGAAGCTTTCTTT. It specifies CASSFNRNTEAFF.